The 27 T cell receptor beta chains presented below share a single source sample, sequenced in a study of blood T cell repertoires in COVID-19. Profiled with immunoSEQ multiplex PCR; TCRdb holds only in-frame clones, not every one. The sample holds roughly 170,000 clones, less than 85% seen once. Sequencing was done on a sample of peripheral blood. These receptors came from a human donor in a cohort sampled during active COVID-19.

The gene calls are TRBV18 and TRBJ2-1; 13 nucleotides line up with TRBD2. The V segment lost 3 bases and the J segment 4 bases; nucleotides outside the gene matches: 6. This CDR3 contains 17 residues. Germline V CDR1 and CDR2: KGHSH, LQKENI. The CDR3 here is CASSPGTSGARYNEQFF. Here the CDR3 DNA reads TGTGCCAGCTCACCCGGGACTAGCGGGGCCAGATACAATGAGCAGTTCTTC. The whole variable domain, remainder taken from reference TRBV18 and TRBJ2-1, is NAGVMQNPRHLVRRRGQEARLRCSPMKGHSHVYWYRQLPEEGLKFMVYLQKENIIDESGMPKERFSAEFPKEGPSILRIQQVVRGDSAAYFCASSPGTSGARYNEQFFGPGTRLTVL.

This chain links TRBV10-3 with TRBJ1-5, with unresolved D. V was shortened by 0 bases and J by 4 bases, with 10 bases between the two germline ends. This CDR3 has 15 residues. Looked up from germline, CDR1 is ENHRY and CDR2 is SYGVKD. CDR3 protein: CAISESVSGNQPQHF. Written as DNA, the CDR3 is TGTGCCATCAGTGAGTCGGTTTCAGGTAATCAGCCCCAGCATTTT.

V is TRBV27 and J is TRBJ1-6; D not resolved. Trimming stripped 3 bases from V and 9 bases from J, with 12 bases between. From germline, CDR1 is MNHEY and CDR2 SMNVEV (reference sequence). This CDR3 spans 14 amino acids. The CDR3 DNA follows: TGTGCCAGCAGTTTTAGATTGTTCGCTTCACCCCTCCACTTT. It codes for CASSFRLFASPLHF.

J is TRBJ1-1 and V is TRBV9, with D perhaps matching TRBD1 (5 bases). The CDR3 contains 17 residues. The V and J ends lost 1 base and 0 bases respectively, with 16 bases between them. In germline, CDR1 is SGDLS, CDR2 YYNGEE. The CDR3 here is CASSVSGGYSMNTEAFF. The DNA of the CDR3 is TGTGCCAGCAGCGTATCCGGGGGGTACTCTATGAACACTGAAGCTTTCTTT.

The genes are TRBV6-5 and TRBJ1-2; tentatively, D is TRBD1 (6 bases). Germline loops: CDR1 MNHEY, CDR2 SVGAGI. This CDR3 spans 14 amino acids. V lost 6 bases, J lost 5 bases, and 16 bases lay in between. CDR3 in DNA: TGTGCCAGCAGCGAGATACAGGGAGGGTATGGCTACACCTTC. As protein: CASSEIQGGYGYTF.

CDR3: CASSLAGRTGSLYGYTF. The CDR3 DNA is TGCGCCAGCAGCTTGGCCGGTCGGACAGGGTCCCTCTATGGCTACACCTTC. V usage is TRBV5-1 and J usage is TRBJ1-2, with 8 bases identical to TRBD1. CDR3 size: 17 residues. Germline assignment: CDR1 SGHRS and CDR2 YFSETQ. Trimming removed 0 bases from V and 4 bases from J; junction bases left unmatched: 11.

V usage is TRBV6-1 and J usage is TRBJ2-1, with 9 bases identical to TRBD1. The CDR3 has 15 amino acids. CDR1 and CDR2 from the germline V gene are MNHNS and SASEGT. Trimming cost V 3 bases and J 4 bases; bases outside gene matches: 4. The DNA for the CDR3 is TGTGCCAGCAGTGAGGGGACAGGGCATTACAATGAGCAGTTCTTC. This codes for CASSEGTGHYNEQFF.

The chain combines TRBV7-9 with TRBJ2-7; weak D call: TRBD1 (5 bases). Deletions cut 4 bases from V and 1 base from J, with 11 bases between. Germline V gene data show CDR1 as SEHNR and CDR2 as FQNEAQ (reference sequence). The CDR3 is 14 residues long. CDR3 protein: CASSWADKSYEQYF. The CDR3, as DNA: TGTGCCAGCAGCTGGGCGGACAAGTCCTACGAGCAGTACTTC.

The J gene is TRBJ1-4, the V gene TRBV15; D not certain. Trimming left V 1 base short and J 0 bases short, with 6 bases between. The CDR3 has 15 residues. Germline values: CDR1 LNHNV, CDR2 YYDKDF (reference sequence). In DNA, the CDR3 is TGTGCCACCAGCAGAGTCTCCCCAACTAATGAAAAACTGTTTTTT. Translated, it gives CATSRVSPTNEKLFF.

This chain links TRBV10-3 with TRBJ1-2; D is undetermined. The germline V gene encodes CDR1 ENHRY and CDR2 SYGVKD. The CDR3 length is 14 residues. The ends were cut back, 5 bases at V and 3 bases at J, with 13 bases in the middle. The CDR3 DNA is TGTGCCATCAGTCTTACAGAGTTGGACTATGGCTACACCTTC. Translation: CAISLTELDYGYTF.

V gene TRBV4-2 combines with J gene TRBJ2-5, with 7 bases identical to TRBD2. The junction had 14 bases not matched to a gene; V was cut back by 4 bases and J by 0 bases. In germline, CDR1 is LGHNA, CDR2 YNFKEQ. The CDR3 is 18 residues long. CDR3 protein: CASSRRLFLAEYQETQYF. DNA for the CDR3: TGTGCCAGCAGCCGCCGTTTGTTCCTAGCGGAGTACCAAGAGACCCAGTACTTC.

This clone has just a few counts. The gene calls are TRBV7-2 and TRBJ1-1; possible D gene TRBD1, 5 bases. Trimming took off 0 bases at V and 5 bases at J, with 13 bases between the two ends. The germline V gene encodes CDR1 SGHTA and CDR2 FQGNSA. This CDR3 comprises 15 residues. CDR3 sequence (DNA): TGTGCCAGCAGCTTAGCGCACGGGGGAGGTACTGAAGCTTTCTTT. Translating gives CASSLAHGGGTEAFF.

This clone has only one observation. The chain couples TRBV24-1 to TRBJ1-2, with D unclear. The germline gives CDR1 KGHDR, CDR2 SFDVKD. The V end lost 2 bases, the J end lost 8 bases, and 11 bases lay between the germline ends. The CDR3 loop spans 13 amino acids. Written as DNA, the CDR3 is TGTGCCACCAGTGATTCAGCGTTCGGGGGCTACACCTTC. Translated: CATSDSAFGGYTF.

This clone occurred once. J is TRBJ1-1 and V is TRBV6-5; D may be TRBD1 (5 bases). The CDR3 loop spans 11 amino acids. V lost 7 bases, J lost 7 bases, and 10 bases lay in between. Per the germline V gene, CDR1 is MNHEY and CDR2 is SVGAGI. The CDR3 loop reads CASTSGGEAFF. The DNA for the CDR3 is TGTGCCAGCACATCCGGGGGTGAAGCTTTCTTT.

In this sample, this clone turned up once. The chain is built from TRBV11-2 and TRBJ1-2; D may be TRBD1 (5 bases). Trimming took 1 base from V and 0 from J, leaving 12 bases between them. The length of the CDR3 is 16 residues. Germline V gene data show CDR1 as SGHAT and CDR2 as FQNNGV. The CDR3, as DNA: TGTGCCAGCAGCTTAGCTGGGGGGAATTCTAACTATGGCTACACCTTC. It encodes CASSLAGGNSNYGYTF. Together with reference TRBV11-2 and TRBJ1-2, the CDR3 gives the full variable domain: EAGVAQSPRYKIIEKRQSVAFWCNPISGHATLYWYQQILGQGPKLLIQFQNNGVVDDSQLPKDRFSAERLKGVDSTLKIQPAKLEDSAVYLCASSLAGGNSNYGYTFGSGTRLTVV.

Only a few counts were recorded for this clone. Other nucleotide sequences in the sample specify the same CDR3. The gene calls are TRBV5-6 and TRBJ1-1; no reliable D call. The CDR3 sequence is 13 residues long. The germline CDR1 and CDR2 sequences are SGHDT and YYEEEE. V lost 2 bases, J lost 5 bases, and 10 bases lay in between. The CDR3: CASSFGSGTEAFF. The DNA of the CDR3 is TGTGCCAGCAGCTTCGGTTCCGGGACTGAAGCTTTCTTT.

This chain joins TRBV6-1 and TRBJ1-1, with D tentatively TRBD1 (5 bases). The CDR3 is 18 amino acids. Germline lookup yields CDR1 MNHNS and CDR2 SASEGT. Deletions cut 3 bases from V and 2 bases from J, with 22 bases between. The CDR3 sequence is CASSEWAALRVRNTEAFF. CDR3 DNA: TGTGCCAGCAGTGAGTGGGCAGCCCTCAGGGTCCGTAACACTGAAGCTTTCTTT.

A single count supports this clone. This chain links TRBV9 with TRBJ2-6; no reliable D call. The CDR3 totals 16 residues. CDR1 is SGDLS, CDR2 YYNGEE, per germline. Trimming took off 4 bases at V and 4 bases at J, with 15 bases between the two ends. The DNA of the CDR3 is TGTGCCAGCAGCTCCTTTGCCAGGTCCGGGGCCAACGTCCTGACTTTC. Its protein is CASSSFARSGANVLTF.

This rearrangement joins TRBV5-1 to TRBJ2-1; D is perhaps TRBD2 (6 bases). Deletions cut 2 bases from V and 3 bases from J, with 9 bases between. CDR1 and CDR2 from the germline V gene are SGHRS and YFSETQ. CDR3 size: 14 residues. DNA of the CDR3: TGCGCCAGCAGCTTAGGAGGGCACTACAATGAGCAGTTCTTC. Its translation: CASSLGGHYNEQFF.

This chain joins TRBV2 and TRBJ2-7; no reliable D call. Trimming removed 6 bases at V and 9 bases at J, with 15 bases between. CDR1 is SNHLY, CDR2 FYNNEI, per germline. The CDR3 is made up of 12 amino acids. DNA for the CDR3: TGTGCCAGCAGGCAGGCGCTCTCAGCGCAGTACTTC. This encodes CASRQALSAQYF. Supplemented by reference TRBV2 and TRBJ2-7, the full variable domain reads EPEVTQTPSHQVTQMGQEVILRCVPISNHLYFYWYRQILGQKVEFLVSFYNNEISEKSEIFDDQFSVERPDGSNFTLKIRSTKLEDSAMYFCASRQALSAQYFGPGTRLTVT.

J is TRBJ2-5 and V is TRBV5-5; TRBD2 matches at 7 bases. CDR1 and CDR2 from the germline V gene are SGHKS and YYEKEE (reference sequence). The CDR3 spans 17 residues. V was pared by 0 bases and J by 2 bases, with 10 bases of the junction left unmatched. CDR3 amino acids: CASSLVPFAGEQETQYF. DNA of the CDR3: TGTGCCAGCAGCTTGGTCCCTTTTGCGGGGGAACAAGAGACCCAGTACTTC.

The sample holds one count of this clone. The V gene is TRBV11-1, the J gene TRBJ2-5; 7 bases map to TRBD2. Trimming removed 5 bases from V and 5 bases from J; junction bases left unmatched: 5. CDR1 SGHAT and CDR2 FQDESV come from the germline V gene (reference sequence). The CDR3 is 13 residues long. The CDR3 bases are TGTGCCAGCAGCACCCGACTAGCTGAGACCCAGTACTTC. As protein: CASSTRLAETQYF.

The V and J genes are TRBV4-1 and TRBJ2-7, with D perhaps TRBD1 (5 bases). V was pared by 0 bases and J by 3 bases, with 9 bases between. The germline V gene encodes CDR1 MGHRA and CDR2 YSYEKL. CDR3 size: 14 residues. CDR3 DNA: TGCGCCAGCAGCCAAGAGGGGCAGGTCTACGAGCAGTACTTC. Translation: CASSQEGQVYEQYF.

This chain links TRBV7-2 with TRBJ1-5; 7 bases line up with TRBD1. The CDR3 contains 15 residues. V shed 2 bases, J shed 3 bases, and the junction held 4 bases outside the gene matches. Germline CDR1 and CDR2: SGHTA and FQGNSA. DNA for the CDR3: TGTGCCAGCAGCTTACTGGGGACAGTCAATCAGCCCCAGCATTTT. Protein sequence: CASSLLGTVNQPQHF.

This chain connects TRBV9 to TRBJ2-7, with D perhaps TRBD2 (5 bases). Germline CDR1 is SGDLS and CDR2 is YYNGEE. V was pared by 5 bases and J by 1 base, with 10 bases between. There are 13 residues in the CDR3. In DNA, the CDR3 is TGTGCCAGCAGTGCGGGTGATTCCTACGAGCAGTACTTC. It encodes CASSAGDSYEQYF.

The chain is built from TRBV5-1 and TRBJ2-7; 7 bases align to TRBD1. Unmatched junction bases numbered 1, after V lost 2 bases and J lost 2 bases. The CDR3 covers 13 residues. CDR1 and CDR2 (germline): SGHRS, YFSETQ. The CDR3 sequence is CASSLQGPYEQYF. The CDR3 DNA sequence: TGCGCCAGCAGCTTACAGGGGCCCTACGAGCAGTACTTC.

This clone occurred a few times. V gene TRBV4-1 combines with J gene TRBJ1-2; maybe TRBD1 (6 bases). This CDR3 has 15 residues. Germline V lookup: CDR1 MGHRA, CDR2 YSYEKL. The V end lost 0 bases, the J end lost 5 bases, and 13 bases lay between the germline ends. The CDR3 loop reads CASSQDSTGSYGYTF. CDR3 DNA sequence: TGCGCCAGCAGCCAAGATAGCACAGGGAGTTATGGCTACACCTTC.